The clone carrying this T cell receptor beta chain was picked up a small number of times. TCRdb processed the RT-PCR reads anew with MiXCR; each CDR3 protein has one entry. The sample consists of 85,000 to 90,000 distinct CDR3 sequences, about 48% of them appearing once. This sample was taken from a study of patients and donors after allogeneic stem cell transplantation. The CDR3 covers 17 residues. Germline-derived CDR1 and CDR2 are SGHTA and FQGNSA. Trimming pared 3 bases from V and 2 bases from J, leaving 17 bases between. Specimen: blood, either unsorted or a sorted T cell fraction (not recorded which). This sequence originates from a human donor who was either an allogeneic HSCT recipient or a stem cell or donor lymphocyte infusion donor (not recorded which). It is not recorded whose cells these are; they may come from a transplant donor. The rearrangement uses TRBV7-2 and TRBJ1-5; D call uncertain. CDR3 in DNA: TGTGCCAGCAGCTTGGGAAATAGACGGGTGGGCAATCAGCCCCAGCATTTT. Protein sequence: CASSLGNRRVGNQPQHF.